The 22 T cell receptor beta chains below come from one sample, sequenced in a study of Graves' ophthalmopathy and Graves' hyperthyroidism. Amplification of TCR beta CDR3 regions used RNA transcripts. The first round was an RT-PCR with HTBI primers, and the second round was a multiplex PCR. In TCRdb, the multiplex PCR reads were re-called with MiXCR into one record per CDR3 protein. The sample yields over a million distinct CDR3 sequences, roughly 35% seen once. Specimen: peripheral blood or thyroid tissue (not recorded which). These receptors came from an adult man with Graves' hyperthyroidism.

The J gene is TRBJ2-1, the V gene TRBV20-1; weak D call: TRBD2 (6 bases). Germline CDR1 is DFQATT and CDR2 is SNEGSKA (reference sequence). The CDR3 contains 15 residues. Trimming removed 2 bases from V and 3 bases from J, with 14 bases in between. CDR3 nucleotides: TGCAGTGCTAGACAGGGCGGGGTGGACTACAATGAGCAGTTCTTC. This translates into CSARQGGVDYNEQFF.

This chain uses TRBV10-3 with TRBJ1-1; 10 bases line up with TRBD1. The CDR3 length is 11 residues. Germline-derived CDR1 and CDR2 are ENHRY and SYGVKD. V shed 8 bases, J shed 11 bases, and the junction held 5 bases outside the gene matches. The CDR3 coding sequence is TGTGCCATCCTCTCGGGACAGGGGGCTTTCTTT. Protein product: CAILSGQGAFF.

This clonotype has ten or more counts. The genes are TRBV10-3 and TRBJ2-3; the D is unclear. CDR3 size: 12 residues. V lost 8 bases and J 2 bases, leaving 8 bases between the germline ends. From germline, CDR1 is ENHRY and CDR2 SYGVKD. The CDR3 DNA reads as TGTGCCATCGGTGGGGACACAGATACGCAGTATTTT. This gives the protein CAIGGDTDTQYF.

As to this clonotype: One junction end does not reproduce the germline sequence, and a read error may be involved. J is TRBJ2-6 and V is TRBV6-5; D uncertain. Germline V gives CDR1 MNHEY, CDR2 SVGAGI. The CDR3 length is 15 residues. DNA of the CDR3: TGTGCCAGCAGAGGACGGTCCTCTGGGACCAACGTCCTGACTTTC. This codes for CASRGRSSGTNVLTF.

The rearrangement uses TRBV12-3 or TRBV12-4 and TRBJ1-1; D may be TRBD1 (5 bases). The CDR3 contains 14 residues. The V and J ends lost 7 bases and 1 base respectively, with 13 bases between them. In DNA form, the CDR3 reads TGTGCCAGCACCACCTCTCAGGGGAACACTGAAGCTTTCTTT. Translating gives CASTTSQGNTEAFF.

The table lists this clonotype with many counts. V gene TRBV29-1 combines with J gene TRBJ1-1, with D hard to call. The germline V gene encodes CDR1 SQVTM and CDR2 ANQGSEA. The CDR3 length is 15 residues. V was trimmed by 5 bases and J by 1 base, leaving 17 bases between them. The chain's CDR3 is CSVRPFGGRNTEAFF. In DNA, the CDR3 is TGCAGCGTTCGCCCCTTCGGAGGACGGAACACTGAAGCTTTCTTT.

J is TRBJ2-7 and V is TRBV12-3 or TRBV12-4; D ambiguous. This CDR3 is built from 14 residues. V was clipped by 2 bases and J by 3 bases, with 11 bases between them. The chain's CDR3 is CASSLSPGYYEQYF. Written as DNA, the CDR3 is TGTGCCAGCAGTTTATCCCCCGGGTACTACGAGCAGTACTTC.

This clonotype was seen more than once but under ten times. The chain combines TRBV6-2 or TRBV6-3 with TRBJ1-2; D is unresolved. V lost 2 bases to trimming and J lost 3 bases, with 10 bases between them. The CDR3 length is 14 residues. The V gene's germline CDR1 is MNHEY and CDR2 SVGEGT. In DNA, the CDR3 is TGTGCCAGCAGTTACGTCTCTGATGACTATGGCTACACCTTC. Encoded protein: CASSYVSDDYGYTF.

This clonotype was detected many times. The gene calls are TRBV14 and TRBJ1-4, with D unclear. The CDR3 is made up of 14 amino acids. Germline CDR1 reads SGHDN; CDR2 reads FVKESK. Trimming left V 2 bases short and J 5 bases short, with 9 bases between. The CDR3 protein is CASSQPGGNEKLFF. CDR3 bases: TGTGCCAGCAGCCAACCAGGCGGGAATGAAAAACTGTTTTTT.

This chain connects TRBV29-1 to TRBJ2-7, with 8 nucleotides matching TRBD2. V was clipped by 7 bases and J by 3 bases; unmatched bases: 8. Germline V gene lookup returns CDR1 SQVTM and CDR2 ANQGSEA. This CDR3 is built from 13 residues. The chain's CDR3 is CSGSGARSYEQYF. The CDR3 DNA follows: TGCAGCGGTAGCGGGGCCCGCAGCTACGAGCAGTACTTC.

As concerns this clonotype: The missing conserved phenylalanine or tryptophan at the end of this CDR3 makes a read error likely. The V and J genes are TRBV2 and TRBJ1-2; D might be TRBD1 (5 bases). Germline values: CDR1 SNHLY, CDR2 FYNNEI. V dropped 4 bases and J dropped 2 bases, with 14 bases sitting between them. The CDR3 has 15 amino acids. CDR3 bases: TGTGCCAGCAGTGCCCCGGGGCGGGACAACTATGGCTACACCTCC. It yields the protein CASSAPGRDNYGYTS.

This clonotype is a singleton in its sample. V usage is TRBV25-1 and J usage is TRBJ1-3; D is unresolved. Germline CDR1 is MGHDK and CDR2 is SYGVNS. Deletions cut 5 bases from V and 4 bases from J, with 12 bases between. This CDR3 comprises 14 residues. Written as DNA, the CDR3 is TGTGCCAGCAGTTACTCGAACAACGGAAACACCATATATTTT. It yields the protein CASSYSNNGNTIYF.

Only a few counts were recorded for this clonotype. The V call is TRBV11-1, the J call TRBJ2-5; TRBD2 matches 12 bases. The CDR3 is 16 residues long. CDR1 is SGHAT and CDR2 is FQDESV in the germline V gene (reference sequence). Trimming took 5 bases from V and 4 from J; bases not matched to a gene: 8. CDR3 amino acids: CASSPLLAGGGETQYF. CDR3 DNA: TGTGCCAGCAGCCCTCTACTAGCGGGGGGAGGAGAGACCCAGTACTTC.

This clonotype showed up many times. The chain combines TRBV7-8 with TRBJ1-5, with D uncertain. Germline V gene sequence: CDR1 SGHVS, CDR2 FQNEAQ. This CDR3 region has 14 residues. Between the trimmed V and J ends, which lost 5 bases and 4 bases, there was a span of 12 bases. The CDR3 coding sequence is TGTGCCAGCAGCCCACGGGCCATAAATCAGCCCCAGCATTTT. Protein sequence: CASSPRAINQPQHF.

This clonotype was observed at least ten times. The rearrangement uses TRBV7-3 and TRBJ1-1, with 7 bases lining up with TRBD1. Trimming removed 4 bases from V and 1 base from J; junction bases left unmatched: 6. The germline V gene has CDR1 SGHTA and CDR2 FQGTGA. The CDR3 loop spans 15 amino acids. The CDR3 sequence: CASSSDRDGNTEAFF. As DNA, the CDR3 is TGTGCCAGCAGCTCCGACAGGGATGGGAACACTGAAGCTTTCTTT.

This clonotype appeared a few times. V is TRBV6-5 and J is TRBJ2-5; maybe TRBD2 (6 bases). The CDR3 extends over 13 amino acids. The ends were cut back, 9 bases at V and 5 bases at J, with 16 bases in the middle. CDR1 and CDR2 (germline): MNHEY, SVGAGI. The CDR3 DNA is TGTGCCAGTGCTTTTAGCGGACGGGAGACCCAGTACTTC. It is translated as CASAFSGRETQYF.

This chain links TRBV5-1 with TRBJ1-2, with a possible D match to TRBD1 (5 bases). Trimming took 5 bases from V and 4 from J, leaving 15 bases between them. CDR1 is SGHRS and CDR2 is YFSETQ in the germline V gene. CDR3 length: 14 residues. DNA of the CDR3: TGCGCCAGCAGGCAAGGACCGGGGGGCTATGGCTACACCTTC. As protein: CASRQGPGGYGYTF.

In the case of this clonotype: A much larger clone is a single base away; this may be a read error. The rearrangement joins TRBV5-1 to TRBJ2-7, with 9 positions matching TRBD1. Germline assignment: CDR1 SGHRS and CDR2 YFSETQ. This CDR3 has 14 residues. The CDR3 reads CASSLGTGAGEQCF. The CDR3 region has the DNA TGCGCCAGCAGCTTGGGGACAGGGGCTGGCGAGCAGTGCTTC.

This clonotype was seen many times. The CDR3 loop reads CAISSGTGAEKLFF. CDR3 nucleotide sequence: TGTGCCATCAGTTCCGGGACAGGAGCCGAAAAACTGTTTTTT. This chain uses TRBV10-3 with TRBJ1-4; 8 bases agree with TRBD1. This CDR3 contains 14 residues. The germline CDR1 and CDR2 sequences are ENHRY and SYGVKD. V gave up 5 bases and J gave up 8 bases; unmatched junction bases: 7.

The chain employs TRBV29-1 and TRBJ1-4; D unclear. This CDR3 is 11 amino acids long. V was pared by 4 bases and J by 13 bases, with 13 bases between. Germline-derived CDR1 and CDR2 are SQVTM and ANQGSEA. In nucleotides, the CDR3 is TGCAGCGTTGGTGCCTTCCCGGGACTGTTTTTT. As protein: CSVGAFPGLFF.

Concerning this clonotype: Germline and junction disagree at one end, which may indicate a read error. The chain joins TRBV5-6 to TRBJ1-4; D is undetermined. This CDR3 is built from 14 residues. In germline, CDR1 is SGHDT, CDR2 YYEEEE. The CDR3 DNA reads as TGCGCCAGCAGCTTGGTCGGTCCCGGAGGTGAACTGTTTTTT. Residues: CASSLVGPGGELFF.

This clonotype has a count of ten or more. The chain couples TRBV7-2 to TRBJ1-2; 7 nucleotides line up with TRBD1. With 7 bases clipped from V and 6 bases from J, the junction kept 8 bases outside the gene matches. Germline CDR1 SGHTA, CDR2 FQGNSA. This CDR3 comprises 13 residues. The CDR3 loop reads CASNHRGLDGYTF. For the CDR3, the DNA is TGTGCCAGCAACCACAGGGGTTTAGATGGCTACACCTTC. The whole variable domain, remainder taken from reference TRBV7-2 and TRBJ1-2, is GAGVSQSPSNKVTEKGKDVELRCDPISGHTALYWYRQSLGQGLEFLIYFQGNSAPDKSGLPSDRFSAERTGGSVSTLTIQRTQQEDSAVYLCASNHRGLDGYTFGSGTRLTVV.